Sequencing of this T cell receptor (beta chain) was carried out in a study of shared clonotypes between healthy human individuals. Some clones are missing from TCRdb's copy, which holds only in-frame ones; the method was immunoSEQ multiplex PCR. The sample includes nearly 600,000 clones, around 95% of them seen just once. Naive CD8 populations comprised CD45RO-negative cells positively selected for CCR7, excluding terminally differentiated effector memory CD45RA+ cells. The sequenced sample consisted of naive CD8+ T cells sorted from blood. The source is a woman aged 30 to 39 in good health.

The CDR3 bases are TGCGCCAGCAGCTTAACACCGTACTACGAGCAGTACTTC. It is translated as CASSLTPYYEQYF. This chain joins TRBV5-1 and TRBJ2-7; D is unclear. This CDR3 has 13 residues. The germline V gene encodes CDR1 SGHRS and CDR2 YFSETQ. Trimming took 2 bases from V and 3 from J, leaving 9 bases between them.